This T cell receptor (beta chain) derives from a study of PD-1 blockade in classical Hodgkin lymphoma. Notes on this clone: Its antigen is as yet unknown.

The method was immunoSEQ multiplex PCR; TCRdb's version includes in-frame clones alone and lacks a portion of them. This repertoire shows fewer than 45,000 clones, more than 85% found once; its top ten account for more than 5.5%. Every single patient, without exception, relapsed after autologous stem cell transplantation, and brentuximab vedotin exposure varied. General study points: Baseline TCR diversity was reportedly lower in newly diagnosed patients than healthy donors. Lower baseline TCR diversity marked trial partial responders and progressors. The repertoire differences lack a defined cause, possibly disease activity or prior therapy. TCR diversity rose significantly by C4D1 in CD4+ but not CD8+ cells.

The CDR3 has 13 residues. V lost 6 bases and J lost 4; bases outside the gene matches: 5. The V gene's germline CDR1 is MNHEY and CDR2 SVGAGI. The receptor's source is a human donor with classical Hodgkin lymphoma. The specimen comprised peripheral blood mononuclear cells (PBMCs), sampled before the second cycle of nivolumab. V usage is TRBV6-5 and J usage is TRBJ1-1, with 7 bases fitting TRBD1. The CDR3 sequence: CASSQTGVTEAFF. The CDR3 nucleotides read TGTGCCAGCAGCCAAACAGGGGTCACTGAAGCTTTCTTT.